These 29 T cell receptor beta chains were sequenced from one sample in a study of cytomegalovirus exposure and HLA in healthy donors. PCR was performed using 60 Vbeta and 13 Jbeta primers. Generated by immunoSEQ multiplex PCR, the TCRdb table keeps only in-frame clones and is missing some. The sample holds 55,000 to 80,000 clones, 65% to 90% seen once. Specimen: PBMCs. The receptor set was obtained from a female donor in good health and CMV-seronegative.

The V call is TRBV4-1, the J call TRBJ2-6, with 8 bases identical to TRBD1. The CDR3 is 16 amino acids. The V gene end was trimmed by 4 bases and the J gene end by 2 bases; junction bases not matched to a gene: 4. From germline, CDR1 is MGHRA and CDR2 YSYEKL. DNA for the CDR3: TGCGCCAGCAGCCCCACAGGGGGAGCTGGGGCCAACGTCCTGACTTTC. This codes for CASSPTGGAGANVLTF.

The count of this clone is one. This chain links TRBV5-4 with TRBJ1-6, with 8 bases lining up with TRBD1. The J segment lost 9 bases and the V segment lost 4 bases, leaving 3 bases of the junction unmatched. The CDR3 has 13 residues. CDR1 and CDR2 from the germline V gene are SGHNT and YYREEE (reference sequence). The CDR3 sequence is CASSPDRGSPLHF. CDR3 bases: TGTGCCAGCAGCCCTGACAGGGGTTCACCCCTCCACTTT.

The CDR3 nucleotides read TGTGCCAGCAGCTTAGTGTTTGGGCTAAGCAACTATGGCTACACCTTC. Translation: CASSLVFGLSNYGYTF. The rearrangement uses TRBV7-2 and TRBJ1-2; D unclear. There are 16 residues in the CDR3. In germline, CDR1 is SGHTA, CDR2 FQGNSA. Deletions cut 1 base from V and 2 bases from J, with 14 bases between.

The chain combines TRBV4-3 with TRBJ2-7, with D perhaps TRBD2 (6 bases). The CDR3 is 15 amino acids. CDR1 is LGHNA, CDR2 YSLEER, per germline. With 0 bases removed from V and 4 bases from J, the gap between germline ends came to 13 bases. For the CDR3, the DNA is TGCGCCAGCAGCCAAGAACGGGGGACCCTATACGAGCAGTACTTC. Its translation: CASSQERGTLYEQYF.

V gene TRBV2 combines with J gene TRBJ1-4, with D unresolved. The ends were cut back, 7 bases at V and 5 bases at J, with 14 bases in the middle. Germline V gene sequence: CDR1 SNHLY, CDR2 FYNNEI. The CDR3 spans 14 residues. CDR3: CASKTRVQNEKLFF. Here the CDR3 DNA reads TGTGCCAGCAAAACCCGGGTTCAAAATGAAAAACTGTTTTTT.

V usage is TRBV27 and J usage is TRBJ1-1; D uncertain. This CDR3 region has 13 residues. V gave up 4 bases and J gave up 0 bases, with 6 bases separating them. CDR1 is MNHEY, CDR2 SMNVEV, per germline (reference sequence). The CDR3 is CASSSWLNTEAFF. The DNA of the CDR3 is TGTGCCAGCAGTTCGTGGCTGAACACTGAAGCTTTCTTT.

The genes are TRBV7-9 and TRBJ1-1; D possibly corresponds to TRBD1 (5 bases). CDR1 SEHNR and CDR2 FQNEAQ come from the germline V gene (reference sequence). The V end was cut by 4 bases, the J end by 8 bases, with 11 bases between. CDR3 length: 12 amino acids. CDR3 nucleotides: TGTGCCAGCAGCTCCAAGCGGGGCGAAGCTTTCTTT. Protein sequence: CASSSKRGEAFF.

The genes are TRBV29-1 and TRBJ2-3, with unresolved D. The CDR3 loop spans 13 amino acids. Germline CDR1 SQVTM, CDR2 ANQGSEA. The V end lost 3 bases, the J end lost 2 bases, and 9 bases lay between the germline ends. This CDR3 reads CSVEGRYTDTQYF. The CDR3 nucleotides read TGCAGCGTTGAGGGCAGATACACAGATACGCAGTATTTT.

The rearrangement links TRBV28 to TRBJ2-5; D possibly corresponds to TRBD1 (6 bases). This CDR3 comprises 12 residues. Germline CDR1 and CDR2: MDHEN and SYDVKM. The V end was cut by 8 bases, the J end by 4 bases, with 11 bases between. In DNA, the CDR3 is TGTGCCAGCCGGACAGCCGGAGAGACCCAGTACTTC. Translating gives CASRTAGETQYF.

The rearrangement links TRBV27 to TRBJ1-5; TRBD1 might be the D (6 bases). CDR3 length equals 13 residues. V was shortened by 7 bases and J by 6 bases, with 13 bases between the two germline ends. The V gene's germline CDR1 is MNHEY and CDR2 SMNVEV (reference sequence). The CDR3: CASKTGSGQPQHF. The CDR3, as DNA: TGTGCCAGCAAAACAGGGTCGGGTCAGCCCCAGCATTTT.

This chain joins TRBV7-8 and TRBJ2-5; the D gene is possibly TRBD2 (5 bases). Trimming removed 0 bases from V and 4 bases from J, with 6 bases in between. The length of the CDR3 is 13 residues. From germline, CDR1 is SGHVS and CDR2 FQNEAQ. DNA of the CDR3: TGTGCCAGCAGCTTAGCACTAGTAGAGACCCAGTACTTC. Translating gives CASSLALVETQYF.

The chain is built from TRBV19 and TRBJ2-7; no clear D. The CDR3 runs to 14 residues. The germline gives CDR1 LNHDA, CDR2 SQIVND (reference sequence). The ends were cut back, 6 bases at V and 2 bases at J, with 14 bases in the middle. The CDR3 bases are TGTGCCAGTAGGCCCCAGAACAGACCCTACGAGCAGTACTTC. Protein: CASRPQNRPYEQYF.

The DNA of the CDR3 is TGCGCCAGCAGCCAAGGGACGAGGACTAACCACAATGAGCAGTTCTTC. Amino acid sequence: CASSQGTRTNHNEQFF. J is TRBJ2-1 and V is TRBV4-3; D is perhaps TRBD2 (6 bases). This CDR3 comprises 16 residues. The germline V gene has CDR1 LGHNA and CDR2 YSLEER. The V end lost 1 base, the J end lost 5 bases, and 15 bases lay between the germline ends.

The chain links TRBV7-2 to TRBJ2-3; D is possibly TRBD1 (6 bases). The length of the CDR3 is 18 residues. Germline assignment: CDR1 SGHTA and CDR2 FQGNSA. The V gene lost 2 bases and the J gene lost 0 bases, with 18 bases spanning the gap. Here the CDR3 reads CASSLTGWSGSSTDTQYF. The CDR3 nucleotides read TGTGCCAGCAGCTTAACAGGGTGGAGCGGTAGTAGCACAGATACGCAGTATTTT. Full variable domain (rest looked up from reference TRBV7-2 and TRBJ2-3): GAGVSQSPSNKVTEKGKDVELRCDPISGHTALYWYRQSLGQGLEFLIYFQGNSAPDKSGLPSDRFSAERTGGSVSTLTIQRTQQEDSAVYLCASSLTGWSGSSTDTQYFGPGTRLTVL.

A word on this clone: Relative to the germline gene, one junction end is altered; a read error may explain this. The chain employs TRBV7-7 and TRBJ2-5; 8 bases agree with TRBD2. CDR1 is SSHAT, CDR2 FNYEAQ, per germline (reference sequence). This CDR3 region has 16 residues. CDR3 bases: TGTGCTAGCAGCGAGCGCGGGGGGTTCTCCAGAGAGACCCAGTACTTC. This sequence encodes CASSERGGFSRETQYF.

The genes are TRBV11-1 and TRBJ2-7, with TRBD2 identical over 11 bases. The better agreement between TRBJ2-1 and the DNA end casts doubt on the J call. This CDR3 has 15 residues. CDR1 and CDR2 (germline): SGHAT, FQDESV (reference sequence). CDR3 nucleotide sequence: TGTGCCAGCAGCATACTAGCGGGGGTCTACAATGAGCAGTTCTTC. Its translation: CASSILAGVYNEQFF.

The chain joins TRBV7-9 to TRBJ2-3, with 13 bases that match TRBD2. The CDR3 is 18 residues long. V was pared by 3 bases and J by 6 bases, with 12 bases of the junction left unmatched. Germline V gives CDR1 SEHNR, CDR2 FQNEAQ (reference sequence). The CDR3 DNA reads TGTGCCAGCAGCTTTATAGGGCTGACTAGCGGGGGGCTCGATACGCAGTATTTT. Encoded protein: CASSFIGLTSGGLDTQYF.

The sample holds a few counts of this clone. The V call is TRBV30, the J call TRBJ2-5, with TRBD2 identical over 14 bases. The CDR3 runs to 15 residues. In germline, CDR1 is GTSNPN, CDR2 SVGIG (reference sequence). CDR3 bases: TGTGCTCAGTCCTCCGGGACTAGCGGGGGAGAGACCCAGTACTTC. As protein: CAQSSGTSGGETQYF.

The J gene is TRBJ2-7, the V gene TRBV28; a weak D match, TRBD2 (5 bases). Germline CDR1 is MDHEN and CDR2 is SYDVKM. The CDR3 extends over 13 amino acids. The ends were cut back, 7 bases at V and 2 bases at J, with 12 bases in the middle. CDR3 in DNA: TGTGCCAGCACCTCGGAGGCCGCCTACGAGCAGTACTTC. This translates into CASTSEAAYEQYF.

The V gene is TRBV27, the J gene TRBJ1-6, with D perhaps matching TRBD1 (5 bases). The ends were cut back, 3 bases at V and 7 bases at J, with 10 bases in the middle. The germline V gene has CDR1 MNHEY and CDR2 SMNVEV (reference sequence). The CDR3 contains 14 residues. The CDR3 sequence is CASSFGQRNSPLHF. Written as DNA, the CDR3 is TGTGCCAGCAGTTTCGGACAACGGAATTCACCCCTCCACTTT.

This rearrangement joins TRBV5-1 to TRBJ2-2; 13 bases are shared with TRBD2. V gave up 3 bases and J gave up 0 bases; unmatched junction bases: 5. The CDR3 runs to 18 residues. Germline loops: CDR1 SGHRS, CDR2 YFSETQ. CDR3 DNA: TGCGCCAGCAGCTCGGGACTAGCGGGACCCTCGAACACCGGGGAGCTGTTTTTT. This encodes CASSSGLAGPSNTGELFF.

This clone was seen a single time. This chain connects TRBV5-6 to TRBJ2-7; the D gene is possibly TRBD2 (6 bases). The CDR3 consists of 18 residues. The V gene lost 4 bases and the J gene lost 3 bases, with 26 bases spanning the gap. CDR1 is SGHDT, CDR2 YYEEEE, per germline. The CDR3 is CASSTTSWGVADYYEQYF. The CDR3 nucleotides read TGTGCCAGCAGCACTACGAGTTGGGGGGTAGCAGATTACTACGAGCAGTACTTC. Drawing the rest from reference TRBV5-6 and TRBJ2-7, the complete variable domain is DAGVTQSPTHLIKTRGQQVTLRCSPKSGHDTVSWYQQALGQGPQFIFQYYEEEERQRGNFPDRFSGHQFPNYSSELNVNALLLGDSALYLCASSTTSWGVADYYEQYFGPGTRLTVT.

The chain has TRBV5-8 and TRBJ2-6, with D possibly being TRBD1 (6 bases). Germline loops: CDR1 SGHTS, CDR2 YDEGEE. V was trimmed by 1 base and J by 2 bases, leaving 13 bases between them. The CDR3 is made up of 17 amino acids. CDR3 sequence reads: CASSLWGPGAGANVLTF. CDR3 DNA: TGTGCCAGCAGCTTGTGGGGGCCTGGCGCTGGGGCCAACGTCCTGACTTTC.

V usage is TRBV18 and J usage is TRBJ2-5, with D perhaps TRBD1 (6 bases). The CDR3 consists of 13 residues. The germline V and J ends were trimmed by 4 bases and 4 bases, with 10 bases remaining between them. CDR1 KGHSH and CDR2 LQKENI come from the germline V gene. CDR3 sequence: CASSLQGGETQYF. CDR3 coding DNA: TGTGCCAGCTCACTACAGGGTGGAGAGACCCAGTACTTC.

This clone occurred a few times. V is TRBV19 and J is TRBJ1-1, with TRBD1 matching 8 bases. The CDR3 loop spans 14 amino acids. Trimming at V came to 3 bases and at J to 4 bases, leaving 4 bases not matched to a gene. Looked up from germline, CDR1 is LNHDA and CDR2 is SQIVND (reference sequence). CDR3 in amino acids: CASSIDRGSTEAFF. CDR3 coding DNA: TGTGCCAGTAGTATCGACAGGGGTAGCACTGAAGCTTTCTTT.

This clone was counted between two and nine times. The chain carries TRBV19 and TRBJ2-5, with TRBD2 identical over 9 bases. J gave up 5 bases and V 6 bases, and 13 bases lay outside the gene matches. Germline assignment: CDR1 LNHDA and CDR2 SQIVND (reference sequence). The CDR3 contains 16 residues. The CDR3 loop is CASREAASGKGETQYF. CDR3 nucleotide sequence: TGTGCCAGTAGGGAGGCGGCTAGCGGGAAGGGTGAGACCCAGTACTTC.

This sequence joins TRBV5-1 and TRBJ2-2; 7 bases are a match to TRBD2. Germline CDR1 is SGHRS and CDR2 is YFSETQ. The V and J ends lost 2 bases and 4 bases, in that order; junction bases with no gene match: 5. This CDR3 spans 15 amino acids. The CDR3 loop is CASSFGTIFTGELFF. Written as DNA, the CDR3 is TGCGCCAGCAGCTTTGGGACTATTTTCACCGGGGAGCTGTTTTTT.

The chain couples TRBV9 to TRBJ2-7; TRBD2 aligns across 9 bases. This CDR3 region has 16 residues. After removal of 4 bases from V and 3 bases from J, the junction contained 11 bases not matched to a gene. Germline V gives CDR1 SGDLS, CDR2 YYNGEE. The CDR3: CASSPRRSREGYEQYF. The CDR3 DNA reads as TGTGCCAGCAGCCCCAGGCGGTCGCGGGAGGGCTACGAGCAGTACTTC. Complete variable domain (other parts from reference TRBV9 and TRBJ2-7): DSGVTQTPKHLITATGQRVTLRCSPRSGDLSVYWYQQSLDQGLQFLIQYYNGEERAKGNILERFSAQQFPDLHSELNLSSLELGDSALYFCASSPRRSREGYEQYFGPGTRLTVT.

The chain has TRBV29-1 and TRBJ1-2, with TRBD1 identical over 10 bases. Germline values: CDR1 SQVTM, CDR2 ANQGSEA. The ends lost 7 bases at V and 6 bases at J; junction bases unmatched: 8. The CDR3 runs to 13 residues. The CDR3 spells CSAGQGVVDGYTF. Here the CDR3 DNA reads TGCAGCGCAGGACAGGGGGTCGTGGATGGCTACACCTTC.